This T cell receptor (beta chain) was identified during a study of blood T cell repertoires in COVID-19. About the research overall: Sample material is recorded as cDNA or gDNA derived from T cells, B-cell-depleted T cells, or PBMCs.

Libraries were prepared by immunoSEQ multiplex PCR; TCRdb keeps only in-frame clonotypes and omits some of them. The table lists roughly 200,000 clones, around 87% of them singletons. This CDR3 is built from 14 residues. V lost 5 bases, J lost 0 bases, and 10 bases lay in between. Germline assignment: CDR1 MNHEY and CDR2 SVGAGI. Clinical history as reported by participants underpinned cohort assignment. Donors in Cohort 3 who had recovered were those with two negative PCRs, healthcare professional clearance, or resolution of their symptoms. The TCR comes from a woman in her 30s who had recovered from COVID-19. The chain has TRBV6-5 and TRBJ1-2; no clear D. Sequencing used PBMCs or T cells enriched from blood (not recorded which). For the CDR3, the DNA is TGTGCCAGCAGTCCCTTGGGCACTAACTATGGCTACACCTTC. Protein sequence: CASSPLGTNYGYTF.